This T cell receptor (beta chain) comes out of a study of T cells in Graves' hyperthyroidism and ophthalmopathy. Overall study results and limits: Also found in blood were most expanded thyroid clonotypes above 0.001. Researchers report that a 13 V-J model separated ophthalmopathy from stable hyperthyroidism.

This clonotype was seen only a few times. Its antigen remains unidentified. RNA transcripts yielded amplified TCR beta CDR3 regions. A set of HTBI primers served as the primers for a first-round RT-PCR of the TCR CDR3. In TCRdb, the multiplex PCR reads were re-called with MiXCR into one record per CDR3 protein. This repertoire shows some 490,000 distinct CDR3 sequences, around a fifth found once; its top ten account for less than 65%. CDR1 and CDR2 (germline): MNHNS, SASEGT. The ends were cut back, 6 bases at V and 0 bases at J, with 12 bases in the middle. This CDR3 contains 15 residues. Ophthalmopathy patients showed a Clinical Activity Score of at least 3, NOSPECS grade of at least 4 and duration under 3 months. Fresh peripheral blood, under 11 ml, yielded the PBMCs.

The sequenced sample consisted of blood. The receptor was derived from a woman in her 70s with Graves' ophthalmopathy. V and J are TRBV6-1 and TRBJ2-1; D not resolved. The CDR3: CASSPDRASYNEQFF. CDR3 in DNA: TGTGCCAGCAGCCCGGATCGGGCCTCCTACAATGAGCAGTTCTTC.